One sample yielded the 31 T cell receptor beta chains listed below, sequenced in a study of monozygotic twins with inflammatory bowel disease. Using the 5' RACE reads, TCRdb records one entry per CDR3 protein without DNA. The table for this sample gives 140,000 to 150,000 distinct CDR3 sequences. Sequencing used blood. These receptors originate from a human donor with ulcerative colitis or Crohn's disease, or a healthy co-twin of an affected twin (not recorded which).

The CDR3 loop is CSASSGQGIYGYTF. J is TRBJ1-2 and V is TRBV20-1; with no DNA, the TCRdb D assignment of TRBD1 cannot be verified. Germline V lookup: CDR1 DFQATT, CDR2 SNEGSKA (reference sequence). The CDR3 sequence is 14 residues long.

The rearrangement joins TRBV7-9 to TRBJ2-7; the TCRdb D gene call, TRBD1, has no DNA to confirm it. CDR3 size: 15 residues. Per the germline V gene, CDR1 is SEHNR and CDR2 is FQNEAQ (reference sequence). The CDR3 loop is CASSAWDRGSDEQYF.

The chain joins TRBV18 to TRBJ2-7; no DNA is available, so the TRBD1 call from TCRdb remains unchecked. Germline V gene data show CDR1 as KGHSH and CDR2 as LQKENI. The CDR3 extends over 13 amino acids. The CDR3 sequence: CASSPVDSYEQYF. Filled out from reference TRBV18 and TRBJ2-7, the complete variable domain reads NAGVMQNPRHLVRRRGQEARLRCSPMKGHSHVYWYRQLPEEGLKFMVYLQKENIIDESGMPKERFSAEFPKEGPSILRIQQVVRGDSAAYFCASSPVDSYEQYFGPGTRLTVT.

The J gene is TRBJ2-6, the V gene TRBV7-2; absent DNA, TCRdb's TRBD1 call cannot be checked. This CDR3 has 16 residues. Germline V CDR1 and CDR2: SGHTA, FQGNSA. The chain's CDR3 is CASSQRTGFGANVLTF.

This chain uses TRBV19 with TRBJ1-5; TCRdb gives TRBD1 as the D gene, but with no DNA this cannot be confirmed. The CDR3 is made up of 14 amino acids. Germline CDR1 is LNHDA and CDR2 is SQIVND (reference sequence). The CDR3 here is CASTLDRGNQPQHF.

The V gene is TRBV20-1, the J gene TRBJ1-4; the TRBD1 assignment by TCRdb is unverifiable without DNA. The germline gives CDR1 DFQATT, CDR2 SNEGSKA (reference sequence). This CDR3 comprises 15 residues. CDR3 sequence: CSARSGQGTNEKLFF.

This sequence joins TRBV12-3 or TRBV12-4 and TRBJ2-1. The CDR3 consists of 13 residues. Here the CDR3 reads CASSLSTPNEQFF.

The chain has TRBV18 and TRBJ2-7; TCRdb outputs TRBD1, but without DNA this stays unchecked. CDR3 size: 15 residues. CDR1 is KGHSH, CDR2 LQKENI, per germline. CDR3 protein: CASSPSTGNEYEQYF.

This chain links TRBV28 with TRBJ2-5; there is no DNA to check the TCRdb D call of TRBD1. The CDR3 is 18 residues long. Germline lookup yields CDR1 MDHEN and CDR2 SYDVKM. The CDR3 here is CASSTIPGQTGIRETQYF.

This chain links TRBV28 with TRBJ2-2. The V gene's germline CDR1 is MDHEN and CDR2 SYDVKM. The CDR3 sequence is 12 residues long. The CDR3 sequence: CASKENTGELFF.

This rearrangement joins TRBV18 to TRBJ1-1. The germline gives CDR1 KGHSH, CDR2 LQKENI. CDR3 length: 13 residues. CDR3: CASSPPTWTEAFF.

The rearrangement uses TRBV7-2 and TRBJ1-5; absent DNA, TCRdb's TRBD1 call cannot be checked. The CDR3 runs to 15 residues. Germline-derived CDR1 and CDR2 are SGHTA and FQGNSA. The CDR3 here is CASSFTRGWSGTQHF.

The gene calls are TRBV20-1 and TRBJ2-2. The CDR3 length is 12 residues. Germline V gene data show CDR1 as DFQATT and CDR2 as SNEGSKA (reference sequence). CDR3 residues: CSARRGTGELFF.

This rearrangement joins TRBV6-5 to TRBJ1-1; TCRdb lists TRBD1, though no DNA is available to test this call. Germline V gene sequence: CDR1 MNHEY, CDR2 SVGAGI. The CDR3 spans 13 residues. The CDR3 region is CASSHPQGTEAFF.

J is TRBJ2-3 and V is TRBV29-1; as DNA is missing, the TRBD2 call by TCRdb cannot be tested. This CDR3 spans 16 amino acids. CDR1 is SQVTM and CDR2 is ANQGSEA in the germline V gene. The CDR3 sequence: CSVEGDMAGFTDTQYF.

V gene TRBV27 combines with J gene TRBJ2-3; TCRdb's D gene call, TRBD2, goes unchecked for lack of DNA. The length of the CDR3 is 16 residues. The V gene's germline CDR1 is MNHEY and CDR2 SMNVEV (reference sequence). The chain's CDR3 is CASSLWSGRSTDTQYF.

The chain employs TRBV10-3 and TRBJ2-1. CDR3 length equals 11 residues. The germline gives CDR1 ENHRY, CDR2 SYGVKD. The chain's CDR3 is CAIMITDEQFF.

The chain employs TRBV12-3 or TRBV12-4 and TRBJ2-1; TCRdb's D call of TRBD1 is untestable without DNA. This CDR3 region has 14 residues. CDR3 residues: CASSSSGGGNEQFF.

The V and J genes are TRBV20-1 and TRBJ1-5; TCRdb lists TRBD1, though no DNA is available to test this call. This CDR3 comprises 13 residues. Germline V gene lookup returns CDR1 DFQATT and CDR2 SNEGSKA (reference sequence). The CDR3: CSARDRDHQPQHF.

The chain employs TRBV20-1 and TRBJ2-7; TCRdb's assignment of TRBD1 cannot be checked, as there is no DNA. The CDR3 is 15 residues long. Per the germline V gene, CDR1 is DFQATT and CDR2 is SNEGSKA (reference sequence). This CDR3 reads CSAARGDRASYEQYF.

The V call is TRBV7-3, the J call TRBJ2-7. Looked up from germline, CDR1 is SGHTA and CDR2 is FQGTGA. The CDR3 length is 14 residues. CDR3 region: CASSSFGDSYEQYF.

The chain links TRBV2 to TRBJ2-7. Germline CDR1 SNHLY, CDR2 FYNNEI. CDR3 length: 14 residues. The CDR3 loop reads CASSERGIPYEQYF.

CDR3 loop: CASSQGAISYEQYF. The chain carries TRBV4-3 and TRBJ2-7. CDR3 length equals 14 residues. Germline CDR1 and CDR2: LGHNA and YSLEER.

The chain combines TRBV18 with TRBJ2-2. This CDR3 comprises 15 residues. CDR1 and CDR2 from the germline V gene are KGHSH and LQKENI. CDR3 protein: CASSTGQTNTGELFF.

This chain connects TRBV30 to TRBJ2-2; TCRdb's D gene call, TRBD1, goes unchecked for lack of DNA. In germline, CDR1 is GTSNPN, CDR2 SVGIG (reference sequence). This CDR3 contains 15 residues. CDR3 amino acids: CAWSVSRGHVGELFF. The whole variable domain, remainder taken from reference TRBV30 and TRBJ2-2, is SQTIHQWPATLVQPVGSPLSLECTVEGTSNPNLYWYRQAAGRGLQLLFYSVGIGQISSEVPQNLSASRPQDRQFILSSKKLLLSDSGFYLCAWSVSRGHVGELFFGEGSRLTVL.

The gene calls are TRBV7-2 and TRBJ1-2; absent DNA, TCRdb's TRBD1 call cannot be checked. The CDR3 contains 13 residues. Germline assignment: CDR1 SGHTA and CDR2 FQGNSA. CDR3 in amino acids: CASSALMQGHYTF.

The chain uses TRBV29-1 and TRBJ2-4. The germline V gene has CDR1 SQVTM and CDR2 ANQGSEA. This CDR3 spans 12 amino acids. CDR3 loop: CSVGLAKNIQYF.

The chain recombines TRBV5-1 with TRBJ2-7; TCRdb picks TRBD1, but there is no DNA to check that call. CDR3 length equals 12 residues. Germline V gene data show CDR1 as SGHRS and CDR2 as YFSETQ. The CDR3 is CASRQDSYEQYF.

The V gene is TRBV20-1, the J gene TRBJ1-2; the D call of TRBD1 rests on TCRdb alone, since no DNA is present to check it. Germline values: CDR1 DFQATT, CDR2 SNEGSKA (reference sequence). The length of the CDR3 is 13 residues. CDR3: CSAKSDSDYGYTF.

The chain employs TRBV4-1 and TRBJ1-1; TCRdb outputs TRBD1, but without DNA this stays unchecked. CDR1 is MGHRA and CDR2 is YSYEKL in the germline V gene. CDR3 length equals 15 residues. The CDR3 here is CASSQAGTGNTEAFF.

The chain carries TRBV11-2 and TRBJ2-2. The CDR3 spans 16 residues. Germline values: CDR1 SGHAT, CDR2 FQNNGV. The CDR3 sequence is CASSFPGLPAPGELFF.